These 17 T cell receptor beta chains came from one sample sequenced in a study of early T cells in non-severe SARS-CoV-2 infection. Each CDR3 protein is one row after TCRdb ran MiXCR on the 5' RACE reads. The sample lists tens of thousands of distinct CDR3 sequences; less than 15% were seen once. Specimen: whole blood. Source of these receptors: an adult who was a healthcare worker with PCR-confirmed SARS-CoV-2 infection or an uninfected control (not recorded which).

This clonotype was picked up a small number of times. This sequence joins TRBV27 and TRBJ2-7, with D possibly being TRBD1 or TRBD2 (5 bases each). The length of the CDR3 is 13 residues. The germline V gene has CDR1 MNHEY and CDR2 SMNVEV (reference sequence). The V end lost 5 bases, the J end lost 0 bases, and 8 bases lay between the germline ends. The CDR3 loop reads CASSLGASYEQYF. CDR3 bases: TGTGCCAGCAGTCTCGGGGCCTCCTACGAGCAGTACTTC.

This clonotype was observed a handful of times. The rearrangement joins TRBV5-1 to TRBJ2-2; D possibly uses TRBD1 or TRBD2 (5 bases each). The CDR3 spans 17 residues. Germline V gives CDR1 SGHRS, CDR2 YFSETQ. Trimming took 3 bases from V and 0 from J, leaving 15 bases between them. For the CDR3, the DNA is TGCGCCAGCAGCTGGGACCTTAGCTTTTCGAACACCGGGGAGCTGTTTTTT. It yields the protein CASSWDLSFSNTGELFF.

V and J are TRBV29-1 and TRBJ2-2; TRBD1 matches at 12 bases. The CDR3 covers 14 residues. J lost 4 bases, V lost 7 bases, and 4 bases had no gene match. The germline V gene encodes CDR1 SQVTM and CDR2 ANQGSEA. CDR3 sequence reads: CSGGQGAVTGELFF. The CDR3 nucleotides read TGCAGCGGGGGACAGGGGGCGGTCACCGGGGAGCTGTTTTTT.

In this sample, this clonotype turned up a few times. This chain links TRBV4-1 with TRBJ1-1; weak D call: TRBD1 (5 bases). Germline CDR1 reads MGHRA; CDR2 reads YSYEKL. V was shortened by 4 bases and J by 0 bases, with 6 bases between the two germline ends. This CDR3 has 13 amino acids. The CDR3 DNA sequence: TGCGCCAGCAGCCTGGGGCTGAACACTGAAGCTTTCTTT. Amino acid sequence: CASSLGLNTEAFF.

Only a few counts were recorded for this clonotype. The chain carries TRBV9 and TRBJ2-5, with a possible D match to TRBD1 (6 bases). The V end was cut by 3 bases, the J end by 1 base, with 10 bases between. This CDR3 has 14 residues. Germline CDR1 SGDLS, CDR2 YYNGEE. The CDR3 DNA follows: TGTGCCAGCAGCGGCCGGACAGTCCAAGAGACCCAGTACTTC. It codes for CASSGRTVQETQYF.

This clonotype was seen ten or more times. This rearrangement joins TRBV6-5 to TRBJ1-1, with TRBD1 as a possible D gene (5 bases). Per germline, CDR1 MNHEY and CDR2 SVGAGI. V was cut by 4 bases and J by 3 bases, with 21 bases left in between. This CDR3 contains 17 residues. This CDR3 is CASSSPGTIGTDTEAFF. In nucleotides, the CDR3 is TGTGCCAGCAGTTCGCCCGGGACTATAGGTACCGACACTGAAGCTTTCTTT.

This clonotype was seen repeatedly, ten times or more. The rearrangement uses TRBV19 and TRBJ2-3; D gene unclear. Germline values: CDR1 LNHDA, CDR2 SQIVND (reference sequence). This CDR3 comprises 13 residues. V lost 8 bases, J lost 2 bases, and 11 bases lay in between. CDR3 protein: CASRTPYTDTQYF. In DNA, the CDR3 is TGTGCCAGTCGCACGCCATACACAGATACGCAGTATTTT.

This clonotype appeared a few times. The CDR3 is CASSRQGIGSPLHF. The CDR3 nucleotides are TGTGCCAGCAGCCGACAGGGAATCGGTTCACCCCTCCACTTT. V gene TRBV6-5 combines with J gene TRBJ1-6, with 7 positions matching TRBD1. J lost 9 bases, V lost 6 bases, and 8 bases had no gene match. The CDR3 totals 14 residues. Germline-derived CDR1 and CDR2 are MNHEY and SVGAGI.

This clonotype occurred a few times. The chain couples TRBV2 to TRBJ1-1, with D uncertain. The CDR3 loop spans 14 amino acids. V lost 11 bases to trimming and J lost 2 bases, with 18 bases between them. Germline V gene lookup returns CDR1 SNHLY and CDR2 FYNNEI. CDR3 coding DNA: TGTGCCTCGGTGAGGGAGCGGATTAACACTGAAGCTTTCTTT. This gives the protein CASVRERINTEAFF.

This clonotype was counted at least ten times. This chain links TRBV2 with TRBJ2-2; perhaps TRBD2 as D (5 bases). V dropped 1 base and J dropped 7 bases, with 13 bases sitting between them. CDR1 and CDR2 (germline): SNHLY, FYNNEI. The CDR3 length is 15 residues. Written as DNA, the CDR3 is TGTGCCAGCAGTGAAGGGACTCCCCCAGGCGGGGAGCTGTTTTTT. The encoded protein is CASSEGTPPGGELFF.

This clonotype was seen ten or more times. This chain connects TRBV7-2 to TRBJ1-2; D is perhaps TRBD1 (5 bases). The CDR3 covers 14 residues. V was pared by 1 base and J by 4 bases, with 10 bases between. Looked up from germline, CDR1 is SGHTA and CDR2 is FQGNSA. The CDR3 DNA follows: TGTGCCAGCAGCTTAGGATCAGGGAGCTATGGCTACACCTTC. As protein: CASSLGSGSYGYTF.

This clonotype has just one count. V usage is TRBV28 and J usage is TRBJ2-3; D is ambiguous. Trimming took off 7 bases at V and 0 bases at J, with 8 bases between the two ends. This CDR3 comprises 13 residues. Looked up from germline, CDR1 is MDHEN and CDR2 is SYDVKM. The CDR3 DNA sequence: TGTGCCAGCACCTTGGCGAGCACAGATACGCAGTATTTT. Its protein is CASTLASTDTQYF.

This clonotype was recorded at least ten times. V and J are TRBV15 and TRBJ2-4, with D tentatively TRBD1 or TRBD2 (5 bases each). The CDR3 is 17 amino acids. The V end was cut by 3 bases, the J end by 1 base, with 16 bases between. Germline CDR1 and CDR2: LNHNV and YYDKDF (reference sequence). CDR3 residues: CATSRRGKVLAKNIQYF. The CDR3 nucleotides are TGTGCCACCAGCAGGAGGGGAAAGGTGTTGGCCAAAAACATTCAGTACTTC.

The chain combines TRBV28 with TRBJ2-7; D gene uncertain. The CDR3 runs to 12 residues. The germline V and J ends were trimmed by 8 bases and 6 bases, with 14 bases remaining between them. Germline loops: CDR1 MDHEN, CDR2 SYDVKM. CDR3 in DNA: TGTGCCAGCCGCAGGAGCCGCCGCGAGCAGTACTTC. This sequence encodes CASRRSRREQYF.

The chain links TRBV15 to TRBJ2-1; D is tentatively TRBD1 or TRBD2 (5 bases each). There are 16 residues in the CDR3. V was pared by 2 bases and J by 12 bases, with 23 bases between. The V gene's germline CDR1 is LNHNV and CDR2 YYDKDF (reference sequence). CDR3 protein: CATSRLPGTSLGVQFF. Written as DNA, the CDR3 is TGTGCCACCAGCAGACTCCCGGGGACCTCCCTAGGCGTGCAGTTCTTC.

This clonotype occurred many times. The DNA for the CDR3 is TGTGCCAGCTCACCACCAGCGGGAGGGAACACCGGGGAGCTGTTTTTT. Translation gives CASSPPAGGNTGELFF. The rearrangement links TRBV18 to TRBJ2-2, with TRBD2 identical over 9 bases. CDR3 length equals 16 residues. Germline CDR1 KGHSH, CDR2 LQKENI. Germline trimming cut 0 bases from V and 1 base from J; bases unmatched to any gene: 0.

This clonotype was seen repeatedly, ten times or more. This chain connects TRBV7-2 to TRBJ1-4; D is perhaps TRBD1 (5 bases). In germline, CDR1 is SGHTA, CDR2 FQGNSA. The CDR3 has 13 amino acids. Trimming left V 4 bases short and J 8 bases short, with 11 bases between. As DNA, the CDR3 is TGTGCCAGCAGCTGGGGCATTGGGGAAAAACTGTTTTTT. As protein: CASSWGIGEKLFF.